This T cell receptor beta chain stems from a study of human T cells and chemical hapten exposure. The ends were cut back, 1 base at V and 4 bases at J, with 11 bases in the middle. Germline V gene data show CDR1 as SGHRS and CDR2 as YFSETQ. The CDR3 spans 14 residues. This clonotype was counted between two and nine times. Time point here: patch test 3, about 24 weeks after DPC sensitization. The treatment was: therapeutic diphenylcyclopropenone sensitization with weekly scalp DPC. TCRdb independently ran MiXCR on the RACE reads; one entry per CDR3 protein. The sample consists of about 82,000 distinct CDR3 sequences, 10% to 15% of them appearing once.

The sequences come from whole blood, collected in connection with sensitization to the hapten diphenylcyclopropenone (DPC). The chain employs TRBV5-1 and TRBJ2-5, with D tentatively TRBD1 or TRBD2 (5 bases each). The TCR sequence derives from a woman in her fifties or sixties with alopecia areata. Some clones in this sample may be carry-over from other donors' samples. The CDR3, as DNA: TGCGCCAGCAGCTTGACAGGAGGACGAGAGACCCAGTACTTC. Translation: CASSLTGGRETQYF. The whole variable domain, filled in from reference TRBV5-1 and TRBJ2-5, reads KAGVTQTPRYLIKTRGQQVTLSCSPISGHRSVSWYQQTPGQGLQFLFEYFSETQRNKGNFPGRFSGRQFSNSRSEMNVSTLELGDSALYLCASSLTGGRETQYFGPGTRLLVL.